The 9 T cell receptor beta chains presented below share a single source sample, sequenced in a study of T-cell reconstitution after alpha-beta-depleted transplantation in children. For TCRbeta, the library was prepared with unique molecular identifiers. TCRdb used MiXCR to reprocess the PCR reads, holding one entry per CDR3 protein. Here the sample spans around 600,000 distinct CDR3 sequences, under 12% being singletons. The sample was PBMCs from the stem cell graft donor, taken from the stem cell graft. All receptors derive from a human donor who donated a stem cell graft to a child with acute myeloid leukemia.

This chain joins TRBV7-2 and TRBJ2-1; D not certain. The CDR3 spans 15 residues. Trimming took off 5 bases at V and 0 bases at J, with 11 bases between the two ends. Germline V gene data show CDR1 as SGHTA and CDR2 as FQGNSA. The CDR3 DNA follows: TGTGCCAGCAGCACCCTACGAGGCTCCTACAATGAGCAGTTCTTC. This translates into CASSTLRGSYNEQFF.

V usage is TRBV4-3 and J usage is TRBJ2-1; 13 bases map to TRBD2. Germline CDR1 reads LGHNA; CDR2 reads YSLEER. V lost 1 base to trimming and J lost 5 bases; unmatched junction nucleotides: 8. The CDR3 spans 18 residues. CDR3 in amino acids: CASSQGTSGRGRHNEQFF. The CDR3 region has the DNA TGCGCCAGCAGCCAAGGCACTAGCGGGAGGGGTCGTCACAATGAGCAGTTCTTC.

This sequence joins TRBV12-3 or TRBV12-4 and TRBJ1-1; 11 nucleotides match TRBD1. The CDR3 length is 16 residues. The V segment lost 6 bases and the J segment 3 bases; nucleotides outside the gene matches: 9. CDR3 DNA: TGTGCCAGCAGCCCGGGACAGGGGGTTCTGGACACTGAAGCTTTCTTT. This codes for CASSPGQGVLDTEAFF.

This clonotype was counted only a few times. At one end, the junction sequence differs from germline, possibly due to a read error. This chain links TRBV20-1 with TRBJ2-5; 8 bases are a match to TRBD2. CDR3 size: 15 residues. The germline CDR1 and CDR2 sequences are DFQATT and SNEGSKA (reference sequence). CDR3 in amino acids: CSARGPGGPTETQYF. Written as DNA, the CDR3 is TGCAGTGCAAGAGGTCCGGGAGGGCCCACGGAGACCCAGTACTTC.

This clonotype was found a few times. The CDR3 DNA reads as TGTGCCAGCAGCGTAGAGGTGGGGGCCAATCAGCCCCAGCATTTT. It codes for CASSVEVGANQPQHF. The chain uses TRBV9 and TRBJ1-5; D might be TRBD1 (6 bases). CDR1 and CDR2 from the germline V gene are SGDLS and YYNGEE. V lost 0 bases to trimming and J lost 3 bases, with 10 bases between them. The CDR3 is 15 residues long.

The V call is TRBV6-1, the J call TRBJ2-7, with 7 bases that match TRBD2. The V gene's germline CDR1 is MNHNS and CDR2 SASEGT. The CDR3 is made up of 14 amino acids. Trimming cost V 4 bases and J 7 bases; bases outside gene matches: 10. CDR3 DNA: TGTGCCAGCAGTGCCGGGCCTGCCGGGGGGGAGCAGTACTTC. Translation: CASSAGPAGGEQYF.

This clonotype came up many times. CDR3 DNA: TGCGCCAGCAGCCAATTCCCCCTAGGTCGGGGAAACATTCAGTACTTC. Translated, it gives CASSQFPLGRGNIQYF. J is TRBJ2-4 and V is TRBV4-1, with D possibly being TRBD2 (5 bases). This CDR3 is 16 amino acids long. Germline values: CDR1 MGHRA, CDR2 YSYEKL. V lost 2 bases, J lost 6 bases, and 17 bases lay in between.

This clonotype was counted many times. V is TRBV5-5 and J is TRBJ1-1; D gene unclear. V shed 3 bases and J shed 8 bases, with 11 bases lying between them. Looked up from germline, CDR1 is SGHKS and CDR2 is YYEKEE (reference sequence). The CDR3 contains 12 residues. The CDR3 region is CASSSRVAEAFF. CDR3 coding DNA: TGTGCCAGCAGCTCCCGGGTAGCCGAAGCTTTCTTT.

V is TRBV5-1 and J is TRBJ2-1; a possible D gene is TRBD1 (6 bases). The CDR3 totals 14 residues. Per germline, CDR1 SGHRS and CDR2 YFSETQ. V was trimmed by 3 bases and J by 10 bases, leaving 17 bases between them. CDR3 DNA: TGCGCCAGCAGCTCTTCACCAGGGGACCAGGAGCAGTTCTTC. Encoded protein: CASSSSPGDQEQFF. Full variable domain (rest looked up from reference TRBV5-1 and TRBJ2-1): KAGVTQTPRYLIKTRGQQVTLSCSPISGHRSVSWYQQTPGQGLQFLFEYFSETQRNKGNFPGRFSGRQFSNSRSEMNVSTLELGDSALYLCASSSSPGDQEQFFGPGTRLTVL.